This T cell receptor beta chain appears in the sequencing data of a study of patients and donors after allogeneic stem cell transplantation. There are 17 residues in the CDR3. The V segment lost 0 bases and the J segment 7 bases; nucleotides outside the gene matches: 9. CDR1 is SEHNR, CDR2 FQNEAQ, per germline (reference sequence). TCRdb itself ran the RT-PCR reads through MiXCR, one entry per CDR3 protein. The table has around 150,000 distinct CDR3 sequences, about a third seen once. The V gene is TRBV7-9, the J gene TRBJ1-6; 7 nucleotides align to TRBD1. The TCR was taken from a human donor who was either an allogeneic HSCT recipient or a stem cell or donor lymphocyte infusion donor (not recorded which). It is not recorded whose cells these are; they may come from a transplant donor. Sequencing used blood, either unsorted or a sorted T cell fraction (not recorded which). In DNA form, the CDR3 reads TGTGCCAGCAGCTTAGCGCTCAGACAGGGAAACAATTCACCCCTCCACTTT. Protein sequence: CASSLALRQGNNSPLHF.